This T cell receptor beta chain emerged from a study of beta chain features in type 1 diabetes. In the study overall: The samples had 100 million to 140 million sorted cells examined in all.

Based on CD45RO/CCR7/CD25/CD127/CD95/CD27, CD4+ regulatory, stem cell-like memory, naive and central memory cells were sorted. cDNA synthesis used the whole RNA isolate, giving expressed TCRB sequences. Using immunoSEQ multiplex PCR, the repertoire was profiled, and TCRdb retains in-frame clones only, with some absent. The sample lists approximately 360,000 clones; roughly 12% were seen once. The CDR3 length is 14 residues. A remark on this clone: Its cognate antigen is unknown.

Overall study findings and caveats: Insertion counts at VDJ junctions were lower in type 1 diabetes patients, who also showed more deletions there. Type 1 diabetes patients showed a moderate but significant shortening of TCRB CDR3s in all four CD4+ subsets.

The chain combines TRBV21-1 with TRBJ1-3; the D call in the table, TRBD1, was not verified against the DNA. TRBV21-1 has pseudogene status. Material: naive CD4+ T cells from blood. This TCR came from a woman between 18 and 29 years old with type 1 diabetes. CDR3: CASSRTGAGNTIYF. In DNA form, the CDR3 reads TGTGCCAGCAGCAGGACAGGGGCTGGAAACACCATATATTTT.